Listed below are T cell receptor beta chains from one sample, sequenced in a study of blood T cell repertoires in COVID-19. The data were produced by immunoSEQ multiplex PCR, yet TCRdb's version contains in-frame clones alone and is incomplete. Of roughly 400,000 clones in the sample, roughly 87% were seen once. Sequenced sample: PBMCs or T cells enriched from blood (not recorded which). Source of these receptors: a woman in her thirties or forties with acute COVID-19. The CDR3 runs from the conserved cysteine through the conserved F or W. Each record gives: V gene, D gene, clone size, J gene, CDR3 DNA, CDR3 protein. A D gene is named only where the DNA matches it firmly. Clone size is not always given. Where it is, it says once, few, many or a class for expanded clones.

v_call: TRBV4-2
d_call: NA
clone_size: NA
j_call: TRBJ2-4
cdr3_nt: TGTGCCAGCAGCCAAGATCCGGGGGGCCTAGCCAAAAACATTCAGTACTTC
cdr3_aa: CASSQDPGGLAKNIQYF

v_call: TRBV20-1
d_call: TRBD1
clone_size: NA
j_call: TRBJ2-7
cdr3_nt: TGCAGTGCTAGTAATCGACAAGTCGGGACAGGGATCTCCTACGAGCAGTACTTC
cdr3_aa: CSASNRQVGTGISYEQYF

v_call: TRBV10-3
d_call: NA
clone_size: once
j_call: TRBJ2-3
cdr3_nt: TGTGCCATCAGTGACCAGACTAGACCAGATACGCAGTATTTT
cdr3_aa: CAISDQTRPDTQYF

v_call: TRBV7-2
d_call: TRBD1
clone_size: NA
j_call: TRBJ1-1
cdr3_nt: TGTGCCAGCAGCCCTATAGGACAGGGGGCCACTGAAGCTTTCTTT
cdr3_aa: CASSPIGQGATEAFF

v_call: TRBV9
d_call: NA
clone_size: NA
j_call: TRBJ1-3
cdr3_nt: TGTGCCAGCAGGTCCGGTTTGAGCTCTGGAAACACCATATATTTT
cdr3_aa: CASRSGLSSGNTIYF

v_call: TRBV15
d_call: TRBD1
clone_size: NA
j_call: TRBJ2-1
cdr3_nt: TGTGCCACCAGCATAAACAGGGGGCCCTACAATGAGCAGTTCTTC
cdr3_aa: CATSINRGPYNEQFF

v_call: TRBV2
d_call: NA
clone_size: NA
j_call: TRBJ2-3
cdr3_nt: TGTGCCAGCAACGGACAAAGCACAGATACGCAGTATTTT
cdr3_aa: CASNGQSTDTQYF

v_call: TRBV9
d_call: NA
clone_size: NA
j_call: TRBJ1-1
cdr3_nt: TGTGCCAGCAGCGCGTATCGGAACACTGAAGCTTTCTTT
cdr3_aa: CASSAYRNTEAFF

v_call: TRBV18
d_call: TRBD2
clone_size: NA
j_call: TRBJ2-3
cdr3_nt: TGTGCCAGCTCACCCGGCGGGGGAGATACGCAGTATTTT
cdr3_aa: CASSPGGGDTQYF

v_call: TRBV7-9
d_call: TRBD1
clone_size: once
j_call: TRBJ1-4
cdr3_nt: TGTGCCAGCAGCACAGGGGGGGCTAATGAAAAACTGTTTTTT
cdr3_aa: CASSTGGANEKLFF

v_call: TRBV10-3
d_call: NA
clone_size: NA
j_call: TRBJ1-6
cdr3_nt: TGTGCCATCAGTGAGTCAGGGGGGGCCTCACCCCTCCACTTT
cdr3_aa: CAISESGGASPLHF

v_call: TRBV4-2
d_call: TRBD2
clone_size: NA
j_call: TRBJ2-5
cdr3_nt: TGTGCCAGCAGCCAAGACTTCCGGACTAGCGGGGTCCCCGAGACCCAGTACTTC
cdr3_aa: CASSQDFRTSGVPETQYF

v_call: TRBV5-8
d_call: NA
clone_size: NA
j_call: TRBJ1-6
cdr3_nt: TGTGCCAGCAGCTTGTTCCGCGGCAGAGCCTTAATTAATTCACCCCTCCACTTT
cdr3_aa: CASSLFRGRALINSPLHF

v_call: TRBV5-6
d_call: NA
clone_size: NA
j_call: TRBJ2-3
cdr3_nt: TGTGCCAGCAGTTTTGAGCTAGATACGCAGTATTTT
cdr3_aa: CASSFELDTQYF

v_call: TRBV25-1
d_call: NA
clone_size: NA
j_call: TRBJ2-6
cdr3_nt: TGTGCCAGCAGTGCACCAGGCTCTGGGGCCAACGTCCTGACTTTC
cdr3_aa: CASSAPGSGANVLTF

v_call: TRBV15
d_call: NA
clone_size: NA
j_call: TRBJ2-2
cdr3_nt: TGTGCCACCAGCAGCTCCGTCCCCGGGGAGCTGTTTTTT
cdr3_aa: CATSSSVPGELFF

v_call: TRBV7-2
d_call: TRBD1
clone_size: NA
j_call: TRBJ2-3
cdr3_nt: TGTGCCAGCAGCTTTAGCTCACAGGGGACAGATACGCAGTATTTT
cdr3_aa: CASSFSSQGTDTQYF

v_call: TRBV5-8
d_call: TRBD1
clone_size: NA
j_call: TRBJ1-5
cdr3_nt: TGTGCCAGCAGCTTGGTGACAGGGGGCCGCAATCAGCCCCAGCATTTT
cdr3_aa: CASSLVTGGRNQPQHF

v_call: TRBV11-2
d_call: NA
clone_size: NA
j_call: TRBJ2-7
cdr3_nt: TGTGCCAGCAGCTTAGTGTATCTAGGGAAGGGGAACTCCTACGAGCAGTACTTC
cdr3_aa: CASSLVYLGKGNSYEQYF